The entry below describes one T cell receptor beta chain. The source of the sample is a study of blood T cell repertoires in COVID-19. Data came from immunoSEQ multiplex PCR; TCRdb stores just in-frame clones and leaves some out. The data hold fewer than 250,000 clones, with less than 90% observed a single time. The ends lost 6 bases at V and 1 base at J; junction bases unmatched: 5. CDR3 size: 15 residues. The germline CDR1 and CDR2 sequences are MDHEN and SYDVKM. Sequences were obtained from PBMCs or T cells enriched from blood (not recorded which). The gene calls are TRBV28 and TRBJ2-5; 10 positions agree with TRBD1. The origin of this receptor is a woman between 40 and 50 years old who had recovered from COVID-19. The CDR3 region has the DNA TGTGCCAGCAGCCGACAGGGGGCGCGCCAAGAGACCCAGTACTTC. Its protein is CASSRQGARQETQYF.